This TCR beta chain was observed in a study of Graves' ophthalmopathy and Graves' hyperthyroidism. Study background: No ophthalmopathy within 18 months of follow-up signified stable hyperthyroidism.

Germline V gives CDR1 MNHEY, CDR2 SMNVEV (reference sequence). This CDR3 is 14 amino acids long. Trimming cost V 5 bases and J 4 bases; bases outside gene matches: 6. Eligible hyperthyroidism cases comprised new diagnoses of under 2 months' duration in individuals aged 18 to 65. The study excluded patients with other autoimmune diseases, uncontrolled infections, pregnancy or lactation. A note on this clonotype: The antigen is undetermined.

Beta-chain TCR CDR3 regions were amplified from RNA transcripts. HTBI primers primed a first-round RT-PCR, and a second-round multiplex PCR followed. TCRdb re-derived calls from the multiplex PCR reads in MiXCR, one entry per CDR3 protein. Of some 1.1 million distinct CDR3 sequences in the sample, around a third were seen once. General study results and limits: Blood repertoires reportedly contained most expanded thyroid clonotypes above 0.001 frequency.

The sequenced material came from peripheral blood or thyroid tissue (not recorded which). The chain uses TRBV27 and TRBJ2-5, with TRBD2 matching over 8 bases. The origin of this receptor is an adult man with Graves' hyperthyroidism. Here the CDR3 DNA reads TGTGCCAGCAGTACCTTAGCGGGGATAGAGACCCAGTACTTC. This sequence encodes CASSTLAGIETQYF.